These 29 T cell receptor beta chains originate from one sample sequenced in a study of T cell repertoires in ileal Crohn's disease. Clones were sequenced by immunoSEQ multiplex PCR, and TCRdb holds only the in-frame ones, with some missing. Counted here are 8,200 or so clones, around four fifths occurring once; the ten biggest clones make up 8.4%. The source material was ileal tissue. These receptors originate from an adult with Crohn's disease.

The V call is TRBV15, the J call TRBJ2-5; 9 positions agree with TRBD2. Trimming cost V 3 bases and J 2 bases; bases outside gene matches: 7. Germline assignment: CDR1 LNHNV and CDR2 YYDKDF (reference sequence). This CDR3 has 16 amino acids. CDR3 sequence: CATSSGLAGIQETQYF. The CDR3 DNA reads TGTGCCACCAGCAGTGGCCTAGCGGGAATACAAGAGACCCAGTACTTC.

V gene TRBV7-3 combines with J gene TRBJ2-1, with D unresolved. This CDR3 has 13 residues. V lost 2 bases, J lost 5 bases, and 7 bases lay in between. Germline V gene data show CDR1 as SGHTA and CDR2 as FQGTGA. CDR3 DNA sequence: TGTGCCAGCAGCTTATACTTAGACAATGAGCAGTTCTTC. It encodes CASSLYLDNEQFF.

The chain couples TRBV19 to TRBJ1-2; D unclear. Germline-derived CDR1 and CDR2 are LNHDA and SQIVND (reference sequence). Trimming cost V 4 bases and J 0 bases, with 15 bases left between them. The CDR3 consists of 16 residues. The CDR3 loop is CASSNPRRVANYGYTF. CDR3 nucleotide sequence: TGTGCCAGTAGTAACCCGCGCCGGGTTGCTAACTATGGCTACACCTTC.

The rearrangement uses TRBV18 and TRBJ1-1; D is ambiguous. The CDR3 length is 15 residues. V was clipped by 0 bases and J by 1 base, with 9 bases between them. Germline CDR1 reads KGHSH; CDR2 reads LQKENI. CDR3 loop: CASSPPSAANTEAFF. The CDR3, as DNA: TGTGCCAGCTCACCACCGTCGGCGGCGAACACTGAAGCTTTCTTT.

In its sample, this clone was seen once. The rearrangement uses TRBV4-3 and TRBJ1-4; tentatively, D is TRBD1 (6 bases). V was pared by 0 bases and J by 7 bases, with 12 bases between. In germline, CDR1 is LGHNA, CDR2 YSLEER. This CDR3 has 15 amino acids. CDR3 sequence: CASSQDRGAGEKLFF. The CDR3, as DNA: TGCGCCAGCAGCCAAGATCGGGGGGCCGGTGAAAAACTGTTTTTT.

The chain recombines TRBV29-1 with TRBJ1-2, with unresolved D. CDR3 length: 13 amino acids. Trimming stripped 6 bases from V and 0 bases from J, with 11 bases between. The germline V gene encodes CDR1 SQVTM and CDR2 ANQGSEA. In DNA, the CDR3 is TGCAGCGTATACAAGGAGGCTAACTATGGCTACACCTTC. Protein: CSVYKEANYGYTF.

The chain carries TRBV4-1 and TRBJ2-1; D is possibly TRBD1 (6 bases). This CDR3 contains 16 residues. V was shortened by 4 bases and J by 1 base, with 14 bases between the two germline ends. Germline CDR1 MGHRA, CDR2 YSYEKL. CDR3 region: CASSPQGLLSYNEQFF. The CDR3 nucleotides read TGCGCCAGCAGCCCTCAGGGGCTATTGTCCTACAATGAGCAGTTCTTC.

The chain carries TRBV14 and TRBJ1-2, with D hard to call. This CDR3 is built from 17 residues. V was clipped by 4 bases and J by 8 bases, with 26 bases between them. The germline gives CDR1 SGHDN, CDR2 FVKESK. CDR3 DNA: TGTGCCAGCAGCCGGCAGAATAGGGTGGAGACTATGCGAGGCTACACCTTC. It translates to CASSRQNRVETMRGYTF.

For the CDR3, the DNA is TGTGCCAGCAGCTCCAGGCAGAGAACCTACGAGCAGTACTTC. Protein sequence: CASSSRQRTYEQYF. V and J are TRBV5-4 and TRBJ2-7; D is unclear. Germline V gene sequence: CDR1 SGHNT, CDR2 YYREEE (reference sequence). Trimming left V 3 bases short and J 2 bases short, with 12 bases between. The CDR3 is made up of 14 amino acids.

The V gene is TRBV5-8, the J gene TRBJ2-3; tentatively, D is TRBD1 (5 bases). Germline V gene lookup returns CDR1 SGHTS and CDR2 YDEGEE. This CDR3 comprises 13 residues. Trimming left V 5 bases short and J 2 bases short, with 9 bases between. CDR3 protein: CASRRQTTDTQYF. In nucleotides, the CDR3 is TGTGCCAGCAGAAGACAGACCACAGATACGCAGTATTTT.

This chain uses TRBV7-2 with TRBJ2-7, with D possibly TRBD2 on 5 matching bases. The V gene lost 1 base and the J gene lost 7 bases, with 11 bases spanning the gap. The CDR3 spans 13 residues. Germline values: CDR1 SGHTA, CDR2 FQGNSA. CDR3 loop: CASSLGGHREQYF. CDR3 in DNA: TGTGCCAGCAGCTTAGGAGGGCATCGGGAGCAGTACTTC. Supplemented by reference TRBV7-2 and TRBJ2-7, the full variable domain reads GAGVSQSPSNKVTEKGKDVELRCDPISGHTALYWYRQSLGQGLEFLIYFQGNSAPDKSGLPSDRFSAERTGGSVSTLTIQRTQQEDSAVYLCASSLGGHREQYFGPGTRLTVT.

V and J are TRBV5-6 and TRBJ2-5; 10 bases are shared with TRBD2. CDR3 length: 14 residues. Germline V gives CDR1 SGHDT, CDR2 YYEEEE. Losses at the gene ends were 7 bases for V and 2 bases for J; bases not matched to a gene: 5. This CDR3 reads CASCQAGGQETQYF. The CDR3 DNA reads TGTGCCAGCTGCCAAGCGGGGGGGCAAGAGACCCAGTACTTC.

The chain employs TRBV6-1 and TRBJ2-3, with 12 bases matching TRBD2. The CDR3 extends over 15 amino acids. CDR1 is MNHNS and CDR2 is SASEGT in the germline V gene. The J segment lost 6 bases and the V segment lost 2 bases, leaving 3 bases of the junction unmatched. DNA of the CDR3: TGTGCCAGCAGTGAACTAGCGGGGGGGAGCGATACGCAGTATTTT. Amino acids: CASSELAGGSDTQYF.

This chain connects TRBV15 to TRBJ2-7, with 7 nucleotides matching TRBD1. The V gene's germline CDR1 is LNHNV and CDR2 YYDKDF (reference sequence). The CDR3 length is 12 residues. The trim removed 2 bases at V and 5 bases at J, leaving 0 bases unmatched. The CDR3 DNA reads TGTGCCACCAGCAGACAGGGGGACGAGCAGTACTTC. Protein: CATSRQGDEQYF.

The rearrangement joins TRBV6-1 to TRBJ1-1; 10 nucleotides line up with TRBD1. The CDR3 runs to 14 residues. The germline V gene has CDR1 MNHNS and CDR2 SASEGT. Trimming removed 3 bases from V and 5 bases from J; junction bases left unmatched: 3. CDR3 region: CASSETGGRTEAFF. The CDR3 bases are TGTGCCAGCAGTGAGACAGGGGGCAGGACTGAAGCTTTCTTT.

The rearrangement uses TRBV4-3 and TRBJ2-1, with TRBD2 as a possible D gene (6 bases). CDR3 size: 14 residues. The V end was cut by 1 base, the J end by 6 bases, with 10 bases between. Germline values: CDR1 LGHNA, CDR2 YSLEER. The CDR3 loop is CASSQVIGGNEQFF. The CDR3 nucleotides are TGCGCCAGCAGCCAAGTCATCGGGGGCAATGAGCAGTTCTTC.

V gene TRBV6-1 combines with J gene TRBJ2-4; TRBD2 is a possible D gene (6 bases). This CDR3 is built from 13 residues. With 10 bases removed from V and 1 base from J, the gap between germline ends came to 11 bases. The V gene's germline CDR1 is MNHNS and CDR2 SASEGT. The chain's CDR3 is CAIEGRAKNIQYF. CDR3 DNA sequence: TGTGCCATTGAGGGGAGGGCCAAAAACATTCAGTACTTC.

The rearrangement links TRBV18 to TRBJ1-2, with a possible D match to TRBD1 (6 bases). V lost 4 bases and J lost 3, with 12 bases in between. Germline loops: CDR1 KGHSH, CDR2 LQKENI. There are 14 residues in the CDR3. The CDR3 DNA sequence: TGTGCCAGCTCACAGTCTGCAGGGGACTATGGCTACACCTTC. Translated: CASSQSAGDYGYTF. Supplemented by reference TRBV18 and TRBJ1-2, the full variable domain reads NAGVMQNPRHLVRRRGQEARLRCSPMKGHSHVYWYRQLPEEGLKFMVYLQKENIIDESGMPKERFSAEFPKEGPSILRIQQVVRGDSAAYFCASSQSAGDYGYTFGSGTRLTVV.

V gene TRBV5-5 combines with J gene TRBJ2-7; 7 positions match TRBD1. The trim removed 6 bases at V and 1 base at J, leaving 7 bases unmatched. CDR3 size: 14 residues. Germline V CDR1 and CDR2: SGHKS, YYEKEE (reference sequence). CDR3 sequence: CASMPWTGSYEQYF. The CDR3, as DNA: TGTGCCAGCATGCCGTGGACAGGTTCCTACGAGCAGTACTTC.

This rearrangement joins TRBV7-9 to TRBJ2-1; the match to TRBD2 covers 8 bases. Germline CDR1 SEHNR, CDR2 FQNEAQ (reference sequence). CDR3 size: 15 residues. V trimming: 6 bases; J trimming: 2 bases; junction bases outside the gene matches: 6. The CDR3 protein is CASRAAGVTYNEQFF. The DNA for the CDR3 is TGTGCCAGCAGGGCAGCGGGGGTTACCTACAATGAGCAGTTCTTC.

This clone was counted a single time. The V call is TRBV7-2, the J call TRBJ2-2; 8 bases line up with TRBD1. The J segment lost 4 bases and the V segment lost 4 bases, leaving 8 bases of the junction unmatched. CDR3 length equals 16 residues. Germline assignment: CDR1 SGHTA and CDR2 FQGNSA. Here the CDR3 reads CASSSFQGAGTGELFF. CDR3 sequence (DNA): TGTGCCAGCAGCTCATTCCAGGGGGCGGGCACCGGGGAGCTGTTTTTT.

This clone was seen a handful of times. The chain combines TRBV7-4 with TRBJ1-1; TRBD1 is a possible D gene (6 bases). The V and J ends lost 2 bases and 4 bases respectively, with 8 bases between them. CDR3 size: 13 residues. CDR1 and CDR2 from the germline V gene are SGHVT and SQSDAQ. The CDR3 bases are TGTGCCAGCAGCTTATGGGGGCGCACTGAAGCTTTCTTT. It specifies CASSLWGRTEAFF.

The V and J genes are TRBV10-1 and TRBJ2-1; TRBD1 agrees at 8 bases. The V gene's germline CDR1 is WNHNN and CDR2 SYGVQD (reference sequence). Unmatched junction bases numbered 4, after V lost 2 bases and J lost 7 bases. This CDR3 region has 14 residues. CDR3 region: CASSEGTGGNEQFF. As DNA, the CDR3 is TGCGCCAGCAGTGAGGGGACAGGAGGTAATGAGCAGTTCTTC.

This chain's CDR3 is CASSVGQGVNSPLHF. The CDR3 DNA sequence: TGTGCCAGCAGTGTTGGACAGGGGGTCAATTCACCCCTCCACTTT. This chain connects TRBV2 to TRBJ1-6; 10 bases match TRBD1. This CDR3 contains 15 residues. CDR1 is SNHLY, CDR2 FYNNEI, per germline. Germline trimming cut 4 bases from V and 7 bases from J; bases unmatched to any gene: 4.

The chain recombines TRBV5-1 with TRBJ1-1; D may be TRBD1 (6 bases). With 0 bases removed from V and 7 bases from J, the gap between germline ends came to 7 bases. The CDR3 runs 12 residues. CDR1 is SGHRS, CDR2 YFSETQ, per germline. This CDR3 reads CASSLGTVEAFF. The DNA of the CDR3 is TGCGCCAGCAGCTTGGGGACAGTTGAAGCTTTCTTT.

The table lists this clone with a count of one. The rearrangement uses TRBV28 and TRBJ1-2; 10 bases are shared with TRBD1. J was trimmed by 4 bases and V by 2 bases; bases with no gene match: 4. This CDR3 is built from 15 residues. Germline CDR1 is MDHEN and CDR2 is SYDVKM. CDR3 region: CASSLPGQGIYGYTF. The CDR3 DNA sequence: TGTGCCAGCAGTTTACCGGGACAGGGGATCTATGGCTACACCTTC.

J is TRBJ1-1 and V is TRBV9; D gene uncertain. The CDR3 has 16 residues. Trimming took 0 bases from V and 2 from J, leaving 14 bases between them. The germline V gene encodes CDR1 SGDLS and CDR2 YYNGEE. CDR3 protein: CASSVEDYPINTEAFF. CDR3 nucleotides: TGTGCCAGCAGCGTAGAGGACTACCCCATTAACACTGAAGCTTTCTTT.

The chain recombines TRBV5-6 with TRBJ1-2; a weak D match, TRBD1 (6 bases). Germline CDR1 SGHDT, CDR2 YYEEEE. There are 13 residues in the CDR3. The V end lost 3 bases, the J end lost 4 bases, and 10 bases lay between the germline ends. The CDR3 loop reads CASSSDRTYGYTF. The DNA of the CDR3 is TGTGCCAGCAGCTCAGACAGGACCTATGGCTACACCTTC.

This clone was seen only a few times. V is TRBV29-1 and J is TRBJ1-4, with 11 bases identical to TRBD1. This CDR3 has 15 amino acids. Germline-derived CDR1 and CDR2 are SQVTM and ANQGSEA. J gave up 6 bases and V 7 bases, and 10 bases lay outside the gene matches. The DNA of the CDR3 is TGCAGCGCCCTACCACCGGGACAGGGGGATGAAAAACTGTTTTTT. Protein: CSALPPGQGDEKLFF.